This TCR beta chain is from a study of CD8 T cells in Susac syndrome. Overall study findings and caveats: As acknowledged by the study, its TCR sequencing and HLA analysis included a relatively small number of individuals.

As regards this clonotype: What it recognizes is unknown.

Germline V lookup: CDR1 GTSNPN, CDR2 SVGIG (reference sequence). V was cut by 0 bases and J by 4 bases, with 15 bases left in between. This CDR3 region has 15 residues. Treatment-naive patients with stable or active relapsing-remitting disease were the multiple sclerosis controls. It was negative isolation that provided the CD8+ and CD4+ T cells, whereas TEMRA cells were enriched by FACS. With random hexamers, reverse transcription was performed on about 0.5 to 1 ug of RNA. Multiplex PCR with immunoSEQ amplified the TCR beta CDR3 across 54 Vbeta and 13 Jbeta. MiXCR was run by TCRdb on the immunoSEQ multiplex PCR reads, yielding one entry per CDR3 protein. The sample has 200,000 or so distinct CDR3 sequences, about 90% seen once.

V and J are TRBV30 and TRBJ1-1; possible D gene TRBD1, 5 bases. Sequencing input: CD8+ T cells from PBMCs. The clonotype was recovered from a human donor with multiple sclerosis. CDR3 nucleotides: TGTGCCTGGAGTGTAAGTAGGGGCGTTCTCACTGAAGCTTTCTTT. Translating gives CAWSVSRGVLTEAFF.